One sample yielded the 12 T cell receptor beta chains listed below, sequenced in a study of blood T cell repertoires in COVID-19. Sequencing was performed with immunoSEQ multiplex PCR; in TCRdb, only in-frame clones are kept and a portion is missing. The data hold over 200,000 clones, with over 75% observed a single time. Sequencing was carried out using peripheral blood. These receptors were obtained from a man between 40 and 49 years old with active or convalescent COVID-19.

The chain couples TRBV5-4 to TRBJ2-6; 7 bases map to TRBD1. Losses at the gene ends were 4 bases for V and 10 bases for J; bases not matched to a gene: 8. The CDR3 totals 14 residues. Per germline, CDR1 SGHNT and CDR2 YYREEE (reference sequence). CDR3 DNA sequence: TGTGCCAGCAGCCCTGGGGTCAGGGGGAACGTCCTGACTTTC. Protein sequence: CASSPGVRGNVLTF. Drawing the rest from reference TRBV5-4 and TRBJ2-6, the complete variable domain is ETGVTQSPTHLIKTRGQQVTLRCSSQSGHNTVSWYQQALGQGPQFIFQYYREEENGRGNFPPRFSGLQFPNYSSELNVNALELDDSALYLCASSPGVRGNVLTFGAGSRLTVL.

The chain employs TRBV1 and TRBJ2-2; the DNA was not compared with TRBD2, the D call given in the table. TRBV1 represents a pseudogene. The CDR3 is 15 residues long. The CDR3 DNA sequence: TGCACCAGCAGCCAAGAGTGGGAGCCCCCAGGGGAGCTGTTTTTT. Protein: CTSSQEWEPPGELFF.

This chain joins TRBV7-3 and TRBJ2-3; 8 bases are a match to TRBD1. The CDR3 loop spans 14 amino acids. Germline assignment: CDR1 SGHTA and CDR2 FQGTGA. After removal of 2 bases from V and 3 bases from J, the junction contained 1 base not matched to a gene. CDR3 sequence: CASSLDRGTDTQYF. The CDR3 coding sequence is TGTGCCAGCAGCTTAGACAGGGGTACAGATACGCAGTATTTT. Using reference TRBV7-3 and TRBJ2-3 for the parts outside the CDR3, the full variable domain is GAGVSQTPSNKVTEKGKYVELRCDPISGHTALYWYRQSLGQGPEFLIYFQGTGAADDSGLPNDRFFAVRPEGSVSTLKIQRTERGDSAVYLCASSLDRGTDTQYFGPGTRLTVL.

This chain connects TRBV4-1 to TRBJ1-1, with 9 bases lining up with TRBD1. Germline CDR1 MGHRA, CDR2 YSYEKL. V gave up 2 bases and J gave up 3 bases; unmatched junction bases: 10. The CDR3 is 17 amino acids. The CDR3 is CASSQQTGGAGYTEAFF. The CDR3 coding sequence is TGCGCCAGCAGCCAACAAACAGGGGGCGCTGGGTACACTGAAGCTTTCTTT.

This clone occurred a few times. The CDR3 region has the DNA TGCAGCGTTGAAGATAAGGGACAGACTATCTATGGCTACACCTTC. This sequence encodes CSVEDKGQTIYGYTF. This chain joins TRBV29-1 and TRBJ1-2; 7 nucleotides align to TRBD1. This CDR3 comprises 15 residues. Trimming removed 0 bases from V and 4 bases from J; junction bases left unmatched: 8. CDR1 SQVTM and CDR2 ANQGSEA come from the germline V gene.

This rearrangement joins TRBV9 to TRBJ2-7, with 7 bases aligning to TRBD2. The trim removed 0 bases at V and 1 base at J, leaving 4 bases unmatched. The CDR3 has 15 amino acids. Germline assignment: CDR1 SGDLS and CDR2 YYNGEE. CDR3 nucleotide sequence: TGTGCCAGCAGCGTAGACGGGGGGATGTCCTACGAGCAGTACTTC. Its protein is CASSVDGGMSYEQYF.

The J gene is TRBJ1-3, the V gene TRBV7-8; no definite D call. The V gene's germline CDR1 is SGHVS and CDR2 FQNEAQ. This CDR3 spans 16 amino acids. Trimming took 2 bases from V and 5 from J, leaving 16 bases between them. This CDR3 is CASSLNPSQARNTIYF. The CDR3 DNA follows: TGTGCCAGCAGCTTAAACCCCAGTCAGGCTAGAAACACCATATATTTT.

The genes are TRBV12-3 or TRBV12-4 and TRBJ1-5; no definite D call. Trimming shortened V by 6 bases and J by 1 base, and 7 bases separated the two germline ends. CDR3 size: 13 residues. The CDR3 DNA follows: TGTGCCAGCAGAGACGGGAGCAATCAGCCCCAGCATTTT. Protein product: CASRDGSNQPQHF.

V usage is TRBV5-4 and J usage is TRBJ2-3; 9 positions agree with TRBD2. V lost 3 bases, J lost 6 bases, and 11 bases stayed unmatched. The CDR3 spans 16 residues. CDR1 is SGHNT, CDR2 YYREEE, per germline (reference sequence). The CDR3 region has the DNA TGTGCCAGCAGCTATAATTTAGCGGGGGCGACTGATACGCAGTATTTT. This encodes CASSYNLAGATDTQYF.

The J gene is TRBJ2-2, the V gene TRBV28, with a weak D call TRBD1 (6 bases). The germline gives CDR1 MDHEN, CDR2 SYDVKM. The CDR3 is made up of 17 amino acids. V was shortened by 5 bases and J by 3 bases, with 19 bases between the two germline ends. CDR3 coding DNA: TGTGCCAGCAGTCCAACTTACCGGGACAAATACACCGGGGAGCTGTTTTTT. The encoded protein is CASSPTYRDKYTGELFF.

The rearrangement links TRBV27 to TRBJ2-7, with TRBD2 matching over 9 bases. V shed 5 bases, J shed 6 bases, and the junction held 11 bases outside the gene matches. This CDR3 region has 15 residues. Per the germline V gene, CDR1 is MNHEY and CDR2 is SMNVEV (reference sequence). The CDR3 is CASSPRREGLGEQYF. DNA for the CDR3: TGTGCCAGCAGTCCTCGGCGGGAGGGCCTAGGCGAGCAGTACTTC.

This chain uses TRBV10-1 with TRBJ2-4; possible D gene TRBD2, 7 bases. Trimming cost V 2 bases and J 0 bases, with 17 bases left between them. The CDR3 is 18 residues long. CDR1 and CDR2 (germline): WNHNN, SYGVQD (reference sequence). CDR3 bases: TGCGCCAGCAGTGAGAAGGCGGGGGCCGGATTAGCCAAAAACATTCAGTACTTC. This encodes CASSEKAGAGLAKNIQYF.